This T cell receptor (beta chain) was obtained from a study of shared T cell receptors in the human thymus. The protocol was immunoSEQ multiplex PCR, while the TCRdb copy is restricted to in-frame clones and leaves out a portion. The sample shows some 640,000 clones, around 87% of them seen only once. Losses at the gene ends were 0 bases for V and 14 bases for J; bases not matched to a gene: 20. There are 17 residues in the CDR3. Germline lookup yields CDR1 SGHRS and CDR2 YFSETQ. The data were also submitted as part of a second study, on human thymus T cells.

This clonotype was obtained from a boy under two years old with a congenital heart defect. The chain joins TRBV5-1 to TRBJ2-1; 7 nucleotides match TRBD2. The sequencing input was thymocytes. The CDR3 spells CASSLGQRGHPPHFEFF. DNA for the CDR3: TGCGCCAGCAGCTTGGGCCAGCGGGGTCACCCACCGCACTTTGAGTTCTTC.